This TCR beta chain came from a study of cytotoxic CD8 clonotypes in ibrutinib-treated CLL. This clone came up once. Profiling relied on immunoSEQ multiplex PCR, and the TCRdb table lists in-frame clones only, not all of them. The sample lists some 300,000 clones, 80% occurring once. Sequenced material: PBMCs, taken before ibrutinib treatment. The sequence derives from a human donor with chronic lymphocytic leukemia.

The CDR3 loop reads CASRGAGANVLTF. The CDR3 DNA sequence: TGTGCCAGCAGGGGCGCTGGGGCCAACGTCCTGACTTTC. The rearrangement links TRBV6-5 to TRBJ2-6; D uncertain. From germline, CDR1 is MNHEY and CDR2 SVGAGI. Trimming took 6 bases from V and 2 from J, leaving 5 bases between them. The CDR3 contains 13 residues.